This entry is about one T cell receptor beta chain. The data were taken from a study of T-cell reconstitution after alpha-beta-depleted transplantation in children. A TCRbeta library incorporating unique molecular identifiers was prepared. A single record per CDR3 protein comes from TCRdb applying MiXCR to the PCR reads. Among around 380,000 distinct CDR3 sequences listed, roughly a tenth were seen once. With V trimmed by 2 bases and J by 1 base, 7 bases remained unmatched. The CDR3 length is 18 residues. Germline V gene data show CDR1 as SGHVS and CDR2 as FQNEAQ. The J gene is TRBJ2-2, the V gene TRBV7-8; TRBD2 matches 10 bases. This receptor was identified in a human donor who donated a stem cell graft to a child with acute myeloid leukemia. The sequenced sample was PBMCs from the stem cell graft donor, obtained from the stem cell graft. CDR3 DNA sequence: TGTGCCAGCAGCTTACGTGCTAGCGGGGGCCGGAACACCGGGGAGCTGTTTTTT. Its protein is CASSLRASGGRNTGELFF.